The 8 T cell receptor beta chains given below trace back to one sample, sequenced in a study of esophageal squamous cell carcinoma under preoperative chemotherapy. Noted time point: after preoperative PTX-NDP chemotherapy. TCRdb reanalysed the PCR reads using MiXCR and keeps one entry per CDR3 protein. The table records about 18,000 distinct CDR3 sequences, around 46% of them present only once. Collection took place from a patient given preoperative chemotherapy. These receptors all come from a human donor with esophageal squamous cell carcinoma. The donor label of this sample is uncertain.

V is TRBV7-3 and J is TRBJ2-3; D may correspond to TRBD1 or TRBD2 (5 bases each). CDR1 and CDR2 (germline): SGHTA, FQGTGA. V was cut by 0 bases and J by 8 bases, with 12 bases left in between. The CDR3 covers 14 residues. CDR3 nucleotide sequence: TGTGCCAGCAGCTTAACGTTCTCGGGGACTACGCAGTATTTT. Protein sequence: CASSLTFSGTTQYF.

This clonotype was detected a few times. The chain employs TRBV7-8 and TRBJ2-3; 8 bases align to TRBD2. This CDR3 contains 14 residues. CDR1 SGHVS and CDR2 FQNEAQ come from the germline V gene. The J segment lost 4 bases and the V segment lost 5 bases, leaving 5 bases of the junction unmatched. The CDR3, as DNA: TGTGCCAGCAGCCCAGGACTAGCTGCAGATACGCAGTATTTT. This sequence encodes CASSPGLAADTQYF.

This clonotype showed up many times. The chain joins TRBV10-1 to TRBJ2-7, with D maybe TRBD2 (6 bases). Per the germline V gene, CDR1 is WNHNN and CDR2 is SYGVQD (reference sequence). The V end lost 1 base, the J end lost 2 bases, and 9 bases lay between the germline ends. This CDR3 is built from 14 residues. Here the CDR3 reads CASSEYGGTYEQYF. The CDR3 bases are TGCGCCAGCAGTGAGTATGGGGGGACCTACGAGCAGTACTTC.

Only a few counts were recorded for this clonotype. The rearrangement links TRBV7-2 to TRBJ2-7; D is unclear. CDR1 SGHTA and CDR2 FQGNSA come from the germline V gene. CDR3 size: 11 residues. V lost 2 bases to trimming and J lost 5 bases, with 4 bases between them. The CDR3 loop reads CASSLLNEQYF. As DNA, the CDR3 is TGTGCCAGCAGCTTATTGAACGAGCAGTACTTC.

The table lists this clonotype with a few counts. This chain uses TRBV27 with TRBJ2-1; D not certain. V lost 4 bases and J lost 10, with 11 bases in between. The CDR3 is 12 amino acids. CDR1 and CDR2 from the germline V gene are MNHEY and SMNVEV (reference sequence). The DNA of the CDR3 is TGTGCCAGCAGTTCTACTGCCTACGAGCAGTTCTTC. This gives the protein CASSSTAYEQFF.

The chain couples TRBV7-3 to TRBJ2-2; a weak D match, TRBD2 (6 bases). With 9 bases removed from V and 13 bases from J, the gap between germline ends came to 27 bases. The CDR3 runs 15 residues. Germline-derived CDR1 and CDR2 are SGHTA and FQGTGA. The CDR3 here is CARGLYAGRTGTLFF. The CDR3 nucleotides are TGTGCCAGGGGCTTATACGCGGGGCGCACCGGGACGCTGTTTTTT.

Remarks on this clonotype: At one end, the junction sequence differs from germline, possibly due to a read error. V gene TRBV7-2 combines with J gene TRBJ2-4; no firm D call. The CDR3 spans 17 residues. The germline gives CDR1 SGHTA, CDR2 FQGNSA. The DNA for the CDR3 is TGTGGTTTCTGCTTAGGTGTCCCGGGCCGTGCCAAAAACATCCAGTACTTC. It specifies CGFCLGVPGRAKNIQYF.

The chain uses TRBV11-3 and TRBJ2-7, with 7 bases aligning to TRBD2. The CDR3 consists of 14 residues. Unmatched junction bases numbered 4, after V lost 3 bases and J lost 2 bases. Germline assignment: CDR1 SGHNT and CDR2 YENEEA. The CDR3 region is CASSLKLAAYEQYF. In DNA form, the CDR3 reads TGTGCCAGCAGCTTGAAGCTAGCGGCCTACGAGCAGTACTTC. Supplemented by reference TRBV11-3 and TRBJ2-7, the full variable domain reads EAGVVQSPRYKIIEKKQPVAFWCNPISGHNTLYWYLQNLGQGPELLIRYENEEAVDDSQLPKDRFSAERLKGVDSTLKIQPAELGDSAVYLCASSLKLAAYEQYFGPGTRLTVT.